This T cell receptor (beta chain) comes out of a study of blood T cell repertoires in COVID-19 (TCRdb year 2020). Regarding the research as a whole: The collaborator samples originated in the United States, Italy and Spain and spanned the acute and convalescent phases of COVID-19. The material from the prospective study consisted of cDNA or gDNA derived from T cells, B-cell-depleted T cells, or PBMCs. Deeply sampled blood TCRbeta repertoires from subjects exposed to, actively infected with, or recovered from COVID-19 were included in the dataset. The repertoires were released in a freely available public database meant as a resource for research on the immune response to SARS-CoV-2. The samples were drawn from two sources: the first 160 participants of the ongoing ImmuneRACE study, and fewer than 1,500 subjects contributed by 6 global collaborators. A de-identified subject ID, COVID-19 status, age in years and sex were almost always included in the sample metadata. Where available, HLA class I and class II types were taken from metadata supplied by the sample provider and were not determined by assay-based typing.

The CDR3 has 15 amino acids, counting the end cysteine and phenylalanine. CDR3 DNA is the only sequence kept; it has 45 bases, read in frame from the first base. CDR1 and CDR2 are read off the germline V gene as SNHLY and FYNNEI. Relative to germline, V is missing 10 bases and J is missing 2 bases, with 9 bases of the junction outside any gene match. Each collaborating institution followed its own protocols to collect whole blood in K2EDTA tubes. For TCRbeta analysis, collaborators shipped samples as frozen whole blood, isolated PBMCs, or DNA extracted from either of those sample types. The immunoSEQ Assay, a bias-controlled multiplex PCR, was used to amplify TCRbeta CDR3 regions from genomic DNA. The authors processed their data as follows. Within the assay, amplification of reference gene primers was used to estimate how many nucleated cells each sample contained. Sequence reads were collapsed and filtered to measure the absolute abundance of every unique TCRbeta CDR3 rearrangement. For each sample, productive Simpson clonality was calculated by taking the square root of Simpson's diversity index across productive rearrangements. The immuneACCESS repertoire file appears here via TCRdb, limited to in-frame rearrangements. These files lack a portion of the clones; in checked studies, under half of the deficit traces to unresolved V genes, and the cause of the others is not known. That table gives V, J and clone size, and the DNA gave D and trimming. The sample table lists roughly 150,000 clones, roughly 84% of them with a count of one. Clones ranked in the top ten supply more than 9% of the sample.

This clone has just a few counts. Its antigen has not been determined. No much larger clonotype is one base removed from it; base qualities were not supplied. What the work shows at the level of the full study, not this receptor alone: The amount of clinical and demographic metadata varied by source and participant and was provided uncurated.

Sequences were obtained from peripheral blood. The rearrangement joined TRBV2 to TRBJ2-5, with 11 bases matching TRBD1. This clonotype originated in a woman older than 75 with active or convalescent COVID-19. In nucleotide form, the sequence is TGTGCCACCGAGTGGGACAGGGGGAAACAAGAGACCCAGTACTTC. Translation gives CATEWDRGKQETQYF.